This T cell receptor (beta chain) was sequenced for a study of T cell changes during pregnancy in multiple sclerosis. The CDR3 sequence is 13 residues long. Trimming cost V 2 bases and J 4 bases, with 6 bases left between them. Germline CDR1 is MNHEY and CDR2 is SMNVEV (reference sequence). The assay was immunoSEQ multiplex PCR, and TCRdb's table has in-frame clones only and misses some. The sample contains tens of thousands of clones, roughly 91% of which appear only once. About this clone itself: This specimen includes other DNA sequences encoding the same CDR3.

This TCR was recovered from a female donor with multiple sclerosis, enrolled in a pregnancy study. The J gene is TRBJ1-5, the V gene TRBV27; D perhaps matches TRBD1 (5 bases). The sequenced sample was CD4+ T cells from peripheral blood mononuclear cells, obtained in the third trimester of pregnancy. CDR3: CASSLRGNQPQHF. The CDR3 region has the DNA TGTGCCAGCAGTTTAAGGGGAAATCAGCCCCAGCATTTT.